This is a list of T cell receptor beta chains from one sample in a study. Via MiXCR, TCRdb re-called the 5' RACE reads, giving one row per CDR3 protein. The repertoire includes about 40,000 distinct CDR3 sequences, approximately 30% of them detected once, and just over 4% sits in the top ten. Sequenced: tumor-infiltrating memory CD4+ T cells sorted from the breast tumor. The source is a female donor with breast cancer. Both conserved end residues are part of each CDR3. A D gene is named only where the DNA matches it firmly. Only part of the rows carry a size: once, few, many, or a class if the clone is expanded.

>TRBV6-2/TRBV6-3|TRBJ1-5|NA|NA
CASSPDSPPNQPQHF
TGTGCCAGCAGCCCGGACAGCCCGCCAAATCAGCCCCAGCATTTT
>TRBV7-2|TRBJ2-5|NA|once
CASSADGLETQYF
TGTGCCAGCAGCGCCGACGGATTAGAGACCCAGTACTTC
>TRBV28|TRBJ2-7|NA|NA
CASSLRGRVPPYEQYF
TGTGCCAGCAGTTTACGAGGCAGAGTGCCTCCCTACGAGCAGTACTTC
>TRBV20-1|TRBJ2-5|NA|medium-sized
CSARDWREQTQETQYF
TGCAGTGCTAGAGATTGGAGAGAACAGACCCAAGAGACCCAGTACTTC
>TRBV14|TRBJ2-7|NA|NA
CASSPRGGYEQYF
TGTGCCAGCAGCCCCCGTGGGGGCTACGAGCAGTACTTC
>TRBV9|TRBJ1-2|NA|few
CASSVAPGNYGYTF
TGTGCCAGCAGCGTAGCACCAGGGAACTATGGCTACACCTTC
>TRBV7-6|TRBJ2-2|NA|NA
CASSFVSGVTGELFF
TGTGCCAGCAGCTTCGTGTCAGGGGTCACCGGGGAGCTGTTTTTT
>TRBV9|TRBJ2-6|NA|NA
CASSIVRGSSGANVLTF
TGTGCCAGCAGCATAGTGAGGGGAAGCTCTGGGGCCAACGTCCTGACTTTC
>TRBV5-1|TRBJ2-5|NA|NA
CASSLDAGETQYF
TGCGCCAGCAGCTTGGATGCGGGAGAGACCCAGTACTTC
>TRBV28|TRBJ2-4|NA|NA
CASRPSERTKNIQYF
TGTGCCAGCAGACCTAGCGAAAGGACCAAAAACATTCAGTACTTC
>TRBV11-3|TRBJ2-1|NA|NA
CASSPSRAHEQFF
TGTGCCAGCAGCCCATCCAGGGCCCATGAGCAGTTCTTC
>TRBV28|TRBJ2-2|NA|NA
CASSLRRGSTNTGELFF
TGTGCCAGCAGTCTCCGGCGCGGGTCAACGAACACCGGGGAGCTGTTTTTT
>TRBV6-5|TRBJ1-1|NA|NA
CASSWGGTEAFF
TGTGCCAGCAGTTGGGGTGGCACTGAAGCTTTCTTT
>TRBV27|TRBJ2-2|NA|NA
CASRRLNPDPTGELFF
TGTGCCAGCAGGAGACTCAACCCCGACCCCACCGGGGAGCTGTTTTTT
>TRBV6-2/TRBV6-3|TRBJ1-5|NA|NA
CASRRAEVGRPQHF
TGTGCCAGCAGGAGGGCCGAAGTAGGTCGGCCCCAGCATTTT
>TRBV4-1|TRBJ1-5|NA|NA
CASSHHGGGQPQHF
TGCGCCAGCAGCCACCACGGGGGGGGCCAGCCCCAGCATTTT
>TRBV6-2/TRBV6-3|TRBJ2-5|NA|NA
CASTLGGLTETQYF
TGTGCCAGCACACTAGGGGGGCTAACAGAGACCCAGTACTTC
>TRBV7-3|TRBJ2-1|NA|NA
CASSFFRRDRVYNEQFF
TGTGCCAGCAGCTTCTTCCGCCGGGACCGGGTATACAATGAGCAGTTCTTC
>TRBV4-1|TRBJ2-1|TRBD2|NA
CASSQDKGRLAEGEQFF
TGCGCCAGCAGCCAAGATAAAGGTAGGCTAGCGGAGGGGGAGCAGTTCTTC
>TRBV6-2/TRBV6-3|TRBJ1-2|TRBD1|few
CASRRTGANGYTF
TGTGCCAGCAGGCGGACAGGGGCGAATGGCTACACCTTC
>TRBV27|TRBJ2-1|TRBD1|NA
CASSLRGLSSYNEQFF
TGTGCCAGCAGTCTCAGGGGGCTTAGCTCCTACAATGAGCAGTTCTTC
>TRBV6-1|TRBJ2-5|TRBD2|NA
CASSESGRETQYF
TGTGCCAGCAGTGAAAGCGGGAGGGAGACCCAGTACTTC